These T cell receptor beta chains were read from a single sample in a study of metastatic and nonmetastatic thyroid tumors. TCRdb reassembled clones from the PCR reads with MiXCR. The sample includes around 35,000 clones, over 15% of them seen just once. Sequenced sample: blood. These receptors all come from a female donor with papillary thyroid cancer or a benign thyroid nodule (not recorded which). Some clones in this sample may be carry-over from other donors' samples. CDR3s include the opening cysteine and the closing phenylalanine or tryptophan. The order of the fields is clone size, D gene, J gene, V gene, CDR3 protein, CDR3 DNA. D genes are given only for firm matches. A clone size is listed for some rows: how often the clone was seen (once, few, many), or a class if it is expanded.

clone_size: many; d_call: NA; j_call: TRBJ2-3; v_call: TRBV7-6; cdr3_aa: CASSLAGHARDTQYF; cdr3_nt: TGTGCCAGCAGCTTAGCCGGCCACGCGAGAGATACGCAGTATTTT
clone_size: many; d_call: TRBD2; j_call: TRBJ2-3; v_call: TRBV28; cdr3_aa: CASSSGLAGGPDTQYF; cdr3_nt: TGTGCCAGCAGTTCCGGTCTAGCGGGAGGCCCAGATACGCAGTATTTT
clone_size: many; d_call: TRBD2; j_call: TRBJ2-2; v_call: TRBV20-1; cdr3_aa: CSARDDSGRDTGELFF; cdr3_nt: TGCAGTGCTAGAGATGATAGCGGGAGGGACACCGGGGAGCTGTTTTTT
clone_size: many; d_call: TRBD1; j_call: TRBJ1-2; v_call: TRBV2; cdr3_aa: CASAVPGQVYGYTF; cdr3_nt: TGTGCCAGCGCGGTTCCGGGACAGGTCTATGGCTACACCTTC
clone_size: NA; d_call: NA; j_call: TRBJ1-2; v_call: TRBV6-2/TRBV6-3; cdr3_aa: CASSYPPYRSYGYTF; cdr3_nt: TGTGCCAGCAGTTACCCCCCGTACAGGTCCTATGGCTACACCTTC
clone_size: few; d_call: NA; j_call: TRBJ2-7; v_call: TRBV28; cdr3_aa: CAIIEGNSYEQYF; cdr3_nt: TGTGCCATCATAGAGGGAAACTCCTACGAGCAGTACTTC
clone_size: NA; d_call: NA; j_call: TRBJ1-4; v_call: TRBV20-1; cdr3_aa: CSASLHSTVELFF; cdr3_nt: TGCAGTGCTAGTTTACACAGCACGGTAGAACTGTTTTTT
clone_size: many; d_call: TRBD1; j_call: TRBJ2-1; v_call: TRBV7-9; cdr3_aa: CASSLGQGAENEQFF; cdr3_nt: TGTGCCAGCAGCTTAGGACAGGGGGCGGAGAATGAGCAGTTCTTC
clone_size: many; d_call: NA; j_call: TRBJ1-1; v_call: TRBV28; cdr3_aa: CASSPGGVNTEAFF; cdr3_nt: TGTGCCAGCAGTCCCGGGGGGGTGAACACTGAAGCTTTCTTT
clone_size: many; d_call: NA; j_call: TRBJ2-7; v_call: TRBV4-1; cdr3_aa: CASSQQDGYEQYF; cdr3_nt: TGCGCCAGCAGCCAACAGGACGGTTACGAGCAGTACTTC
clone_size: many; d_call: NA; j_call: TRBJ1-2; v_call: TRBV7-9; cdr3_aa: CASSLEGYGYTF; cdr3_nt: TGTGCCAGCAGCTTAGAAGGGTATGGCTACACCTTC
clone_size: NA; d_call: NA; j_call: TRBJ2-3; v_call: TRBV28; cdr3_aa: CASSSLPQGGYTQYF; cdr3_nt: TGTGCCAGCAGTTCCCTCCCCCAGGGTGGATATACGCAGTATTTT
clone_size: many; d_call: NA; j_call: TRBJ2-7; v_call: TRBV6-5; cdr3_aa: CASSYPGDEQYF; cdr3_nt: TGTGCCAGCAGTTACCCCGGGGACGAGCAGTACTTC
clone_size: NA; d_call: NA; j_call: TRBJ1-2; v_call: TRBV7-8; cdr3_aa: CASGSTQGNRHGYTF; cdr3_nt: TGTGCCAGCGGCTCAACACAGGGTAACCGGCATGGCTACACCTTC
clone_size: many; d_call: NA; j_call: TRBJ2-3; v_call: TRBV6-1; cdr3_aa: CASSRDPATDTQYF; cdr3_nt: TGTGCCAGCAGTCGGGACCCAGCCACAGATACGCAGTATTTT
clone_size: many; d_call: NA; j_call: TRBJ2-7; v_call: TRBV11-2; cdr3_aa: CASSLEGSPPYEQYF; cdr3_nt: TGTGCCAGCAGCTTAGAAGGGAGCCCTCCTTACGAGCAGTACTTC
clone_size: many; d_call: TRBD1; j_call: TRBJ2-3; v_call: TRBV28; cdr3_aa: CASSLHPGQGTDTQYF; cdr3_nt: TGTGCCAGCAGTTTACATCCGGGACAGGGCACAGATACGCAGTATTTT
clone_size: NA; d_call: TRBD2; j_call: TRBJ2-7; v_call: TRBV20-1; cdr3_aa: CSAREGLAGRYEQYF; cdr3_nt: TGCAGTGCTAGAGAGGGACTAGCGGGACGGTACGAGCAGTACTTC
clone_size: many; d_call: TRBD2; j_call: TRBJ2-3; v_call: TRBV27; cdr3_aa: CASSQTRLAASTDTQYF; cdr3_nt: TGTGCCAGCAGTCAGACCCGACTAGCGGCTAGCACAGATACGCAGTATTTT
clone_size: few; d_call: NA; j_call: TRBJ2-3; v_call: TRBV6-1; cdr3_aa: CASRKYKATDTQYF; cdr3_nt: TGTGCCAGCAGGAAGTACAAGGCTACAGATACGCAGTATTTT
clone_size: NA; d_call: NA; j_call: TRBJ2-2; v_call: TRBV2; cdr3_aa: CASRRLVRNTGELFF; cdr3_nt: TGTGCCAGCAGAAGACTAGTCCGGAACACCGGGGAGCTGTTTTTT
clone_size: many; d_call: NA; j_call: TRBJ2-7; v_call: TRBV7-8; cdr3_aa: CASSLNDNNEQYF; cdr3_nt: TGTGCCAGCAGCCTCAACGACAACAACGAGCAGTACTTC
clone_size: NA; d_call: NA; j_call: TRBJ2-5; v_call: TRBV5-1; cdr3_aa: CASSLLEGGETQYF; cdr3_nt: TGCGCCAGCAGCTTGCTGGAGGGTGGGGAGACCCAGTACTTC
clone_size: many; d_call: NA; j_call: TRBJ1-4; v_call: TRBV5-5; cdr3_aa: CASSLRVGVNEKLFF; cdr3_nt: TGTGCCAGCAGCTTGAGAGTCGGTGTTAATGAAAAACTGTTTTTT
clone_size: NA; d_call: NA; j_call: TRBJ2-1; v_call: TRBV11-2; cdr3_aa: CASSPPGTTYNEQFF; cdr3_nt: TGTGCCAGCAGCCCACCGGGTACGACATACAATGAACAGTTCTTC
clone_size: many; d_call: NA; j_call: TRBJ1-2; v_call: TRBV28; cdr3_aa: CASSRGVYGYTF; cdr3_nt: TGTGCCAGCTCCCGAGGGGTCTATGGCTACACCTTC
clone_size: many; d_call: TRBD2; j_call: TRBJ2-1; v_call: TRBV20-1; cdr3_aa: CSARDWTSSYNEQSF; cdr3_nt: TGCAGTGCTAGAGATTGGACTAGCTCCTACAATGAGCAGTCCTTC
clone_size: NA; d_call: TRBD2; j_call: TRBJ2-7; v_call: TRBV11-2; cdr3_aa: CACGGVLAGYFYEQYF; cdr3_nt: TGTGCCTGCGGGGGGGTGCTAGCGGGGTATTTCTACGAGCAGTACTTC
clone_size: many; d_call: TRBD1; j_call: TRBJ1-1; v_call: TRBV7-3; cdr3_aa: CASSTNRGAEAFF; cdr3_nt: TGTGCCAGCAGCACGAACAGGGGGGCTGAAGCTTTCTTT
clone_size: many; d_call: NA; j_call: TRBJ1-1; v_call: TRBV4-2; cdr3_aa: CASSQAPPEAFF; cdr3_nt: TGTGCCAGCAGCCAAGCACCCCCTGAAGCTTTCTTT
clone_size: many; d_call: TRBD2; j_call: TRBJ2-3; v_call: TRBV11-1; cdr3_aa: CASGSGLAGLNTQYF; cdr3_nt: TGTGCCAGCGGTTCCGGACTAGCGGGACTCAATACGCAGTATTTT
clone_size: NA; d_call: TRBD1; j_call: TRBJ1-1; v_call: TRBV20-1; cdr3_aa: CRTGLNTEAFF; cdr3_nt: TGCAGGACAGGGCTGAACACTGAAGCTTTCTTT
clone_size: many; d_call: NA; j_call: TRBJ1-1; v_call: TRBV28; cdr3_aa: CASSFTGGLGTEAFF; cdr3_nt: TGTGCCAGCAGTTTTACTGGGGGATTGGGCACTGAAGCTTTCTTT
clone_size: many; d_call: NA; j_call: TRBJ2-2; v_call: TRBV11-1; cdr3_aa: CASSLPAAGPGTGELFF; cdr3_nt: TGTGCCAGCAGCCTTCCCGCGGCGGGCCCGGGGACCGGGGAGCTGTTTTTT
clone_size: many; d_call: NA; j_call: TRBJ2-7; v_call: TRBV5-6; cdr3_aa: CASSLESYEQYF; cdr3_nt: TGTGCCAGCAGCTTAGAATCCTACGAGCAGTACTTC
clone_size: many; d_call: NA; j_call: TRBJ1-5; v_call: TRBV27; cdr3_aa: CASSTGQPHQPQHF; cdr3_nt: TGTGCCAGCAGCACCGGACAGCCCCATCAGCCCCAGCATTTT
clone_size: many; d_call: NA; j_call: TRBJ2-3; v_call: TRBV9; cdr3_aa: CASSVKGFRTDTQYF; cdr3_nt: TGTGCCAGCAGCGTAAAGGGGTTCCGCACAGATACGCAGTATTTT
clone_size: many; d_call: NA; j_call: TRBJ1-5; v_call: TRBV28; cdr3_aa: CASNRGQVGNQPQHF; cdr3_nt: TGTGCCAGCAACCGGGGGCAGGTGGGGAATCAGCCCCAGCATTTT
clone_size: medium-sized; d_call: TRBD2; j_call: TRBJ2-1; v_call: TRBV6-1; cdr3_aa: CASSAGTSGLAGGDEQFF; cdr3_nt: TGTGCCAGCAGTGCTGGGACAAGTGGACTAGCGGGAGGAGATGAGCAGTTCTTC